The present TCR beta chain was sequenced within a study of shared clonotypes between healthy human individuals (dated by TCRdb to about 2020). Describing the broader study: A few men and a couple of women, aged 18 to 49 years, made up the cohort. For each donor, CD4 naive and CD4 memory were each run on three plates, CD8 naive on two plates, and CD8 memory on one plate. To estimate repertoire size and how much clonotypes are shared between individuals, the study performed deep sequencing of blood TCR repertoires from roughly five healthy adults. To increase sequencing depth and limit assay-specific biases, different laboratories used diverse techniques to prepare libraries and sequence TCR repertoires. Per donor, leukapheresis produced somewhere between about 0.94 and 9.5 billion PBMCs.

General study outcomes and caveats: Roughly 5% of naive CD4, roughly 3.6% of naive CD8, around 2.3% of memory CD4, and less than 0.45% of memory CD8 clonotypes were shared across several donors. Rarefaction of sorted-subset datasets indicated incomplete sequencing despite the large sequencing depth. Larger estimated clonotype richness was generally found for naive subsets than for memory subsets. Only blood was sampled, and tissue TCR repertoires likely differ from those in blood. Pairwise subsampling led to the expectation that sequencing depth would affect the degree of clonotype sharing among donors. The small number of donors limited the genetic and exposure-history diversity represented. Compared with non-shared clonotypes, clonotypes shared by all four sorted-subset donors had higher generation probabilities.

The donors were healthy, HIV-negative adults with no recently reported acute infections or vaccinations. Every donor was a Caucasian adult residing in Nashville, Tennessee, USA. CD4+ T cells were enriched by magnetic negative selection; naive cells were then positively selected on CD45RA, and the negative fraction formed the memory subset. Blood was obtained by leukapheresis, after which PBMCs were separated by Ficoll-Histopaque density gradient centrifugation and cryopreserved in liquid nitrogen vapor phase. Analytical flow cytometry was used to check the purity and quantity of every magnetically sorted T cell population. Genomic DNA was isolated from each sorted fraction and quantified by UV absorbance on a Nanodrop 2000c. Using the deep immunoSEQ assay, multiplex PCR amplified TCR CDR3 regions from genomic DNA. Extracted genomic DNA from each cell subset was distributed evenly across all wells of several immunoSEQ 96-well plates, and each plate was treated as a replicate. For sorted subsets, 150 to 200 ng genomic DNA, equal to about 30,000 T cell genomes, was loaded into each replicate PCR. The purified libraries were quantified using a Qubit 3.0 fluorometer, sized with a Bioanalyzer 2100, and then quantified again using the KAPA Library Quantification kit. Every immunoSEQ 96-well plate was sequenced on a dedicated single-read 150-cycle Illumina NextSeq 550 flow cell. The study's processing was this. Because only junctional sequences without quality scores were contained in the immunoSEQ output, filtering matching that applied to full-length reads could not be performed. Sequences were annotated with PyIR, a Python wrapper for IgBLAST v1.9, using IMGT germline references to assign V/J genes and CDR3. Any read was removed if the V/J assignment was weak (E-value above 1e-6), the CDR3 was missing, or the read contained stop codons, out-of-frame junctions, or ambiguous translated residues. V3J clonotypes were defined as sequences sharing an identical inferred V gene, J gene, and CDR3 amino acid sequence. Percentage overlap between repertoires was calculated by dividing the number of shared unique clonotypes by the size of the smaller repertoire. Three approaches were used to assess repertoire richness: RTK rarefaction, the Chao1 estimator, and Recon v2.1 estimates of unobserved clonotypes. Generation probabilities for all TCRbeta clonotypes obtained by the gDNA method from a handful of donors were computed using OLGA. Sourced from immuneACCESS, this table was stored by TCRdb with only in-frame sequences that have V and J called. A share of the clones is absent; for the studies checked, an unresolved V gene accounts for under half, and the remainder has no known explanation. V, J and clone size were drawn from that table, and D and trimming were deduced from the DNA. Here the sample has nearly 1,000,000 clones; roughly 72% occur a single time. The ten largest clones represent over 1.3% of the sample.

This clone was counted a few times. The antigen this receptor binds is unknown. No qualities accompany the bases; no much larger clone lies one base away. What was sequenced was memory CD4+ T cells sorted from blood. The sample's cell subset or site label, in plain terms: CD45RA-negative fraction. This receptor was obtained from a man younger than 35 in good health.

The DNA sequence reads TGTGCCAGCCGTGCCGGATCACCCCTCCACTTT. Its amino acids are CASRAGSPLHF. The chain uses TRBV2 and TRBJ1-6, with the D gene call left open. Per the germline V gene, SNHLY is the CDR1 and FYNNEI is the CDR2. V was cut back by 8 bases and J by 10 bases, leaving a gap of 9 bases between them. From its cysteine to its phenylalanine, the CDR3 spans 11 amino acids. The retained sequence is limited to the CDR3, 33 bases, with the frame set at the first base. Where the CDR3 stops, the reference TRBV2 and TRBJ1-6 genes take over; the full variable domain is EPEVTQTPSHQVTQMGQEVILRCVPISNHLYFYWYRQILGQKVEFLVSFYNNEISEKSEIFDDQFSVERPDGSNFTLKIRSTKLEDSAMYFCASRAGSPLHFGNGTRLTVT.